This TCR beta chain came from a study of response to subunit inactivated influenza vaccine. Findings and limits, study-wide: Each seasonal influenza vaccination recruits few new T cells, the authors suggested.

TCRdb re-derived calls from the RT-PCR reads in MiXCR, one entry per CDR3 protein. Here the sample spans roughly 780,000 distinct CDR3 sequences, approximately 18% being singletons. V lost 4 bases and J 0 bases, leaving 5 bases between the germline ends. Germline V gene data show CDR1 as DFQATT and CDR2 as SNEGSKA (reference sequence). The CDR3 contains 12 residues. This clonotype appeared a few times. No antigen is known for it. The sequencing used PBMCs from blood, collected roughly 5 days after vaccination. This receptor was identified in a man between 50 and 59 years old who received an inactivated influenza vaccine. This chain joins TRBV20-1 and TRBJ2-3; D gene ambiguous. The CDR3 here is CSAIVSTDTQYF. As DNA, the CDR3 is TGCAGTGCTATCGTGAGCACAGATACGCAGTATTTT.